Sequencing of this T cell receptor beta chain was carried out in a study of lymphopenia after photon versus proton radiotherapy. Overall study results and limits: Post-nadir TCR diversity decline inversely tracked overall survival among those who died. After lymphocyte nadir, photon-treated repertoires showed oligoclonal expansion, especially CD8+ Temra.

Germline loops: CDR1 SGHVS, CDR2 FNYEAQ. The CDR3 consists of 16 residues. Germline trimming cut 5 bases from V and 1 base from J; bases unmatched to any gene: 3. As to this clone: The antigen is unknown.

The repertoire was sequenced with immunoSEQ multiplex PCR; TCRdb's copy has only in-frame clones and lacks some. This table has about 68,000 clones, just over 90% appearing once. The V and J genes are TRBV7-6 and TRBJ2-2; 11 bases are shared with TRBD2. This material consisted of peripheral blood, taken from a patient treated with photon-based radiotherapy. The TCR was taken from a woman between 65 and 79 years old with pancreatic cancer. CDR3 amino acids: CASSPLAGGNTGELFF. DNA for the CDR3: TGTGCCAGCAGCCCCCTAGCGGGGGGGAACACCGGGGAGCTGTTTTTT.